A selection of T cell receptor beta chains follows, all from one sample in a study of radiation and T cells in renal cell carcinoma. This table comes from immunoSEQ multiplex PCR, and its TCRdb copy is limited to in-frame clones, with some not included. The sample lists about 150,000 clones; approximately 91% were seen once. The source material was blood, sampled from a patient whose treatment included radiotherapy and nephrectomy. The receptors derive from a woman in her 50s with renal cell carcinoma. The CDR3 runs from the conserved cysteine through the conserved F or W. A D gene is named only where the DNA matches it firmly. Not all rows give a size; the values are once, few, many and, for expanded clones, a class.

j_call: TRBJ1-4; clone_size: .; cdr3_length: 15; d_call: TRBD1; v_call: TRBV5-1; cdr3_nt: TGCGCCAGCAGCTTACAGACAGGGCAAAATGAAAAACTGTTTTTT; cdr3_aa: CASSLQTGQNEKLFF
j_call: TRBJ1-2; clone_size: .; cdr3_length: 14; d_call: .; v_call: TRBV19; cdr3_nt: TGTGCCAGTAGTATACCGACCGGTTCGGGGGGCTACACCTTC; cdr3_aa: CASSIPTGSGGYTF
j_call: TRBJ2-2; clone_size: .; cdr3_length: 15; d_call: .; v_call: TRBV6-6; cdr3_nt: TGTGCCAGCAGTCCGGGGAAGTCGAACACCGGGGAGCTGTTTTTT; cdr3_aa: CASSPGKSNTGELFF
j_call: TRBJ1-5; clone_size: .; cdr3_length: 14; d_call: .; v_call: TRBV7-2; cdr3_nt: TGTGCCAGCAGCGACAGGCGGAGCAATCAGCCCCAGCATTTT; cdr3_aa: CASSDRRSNQPQHF
j_call: TRBJ1-1; clone_size: .; cdr3_length: 13; d_call: .; v_call: TRBV18; cdr3_nt: TGTGCCAGCTCACCATTACAGACTCGAGAAGCTTTCTTT; cdr3_aa: CASSPLQTREAFF
j_call: TRBJ1-1; clone_size: .; cdr3_length: 14; d_call: TRBD1; v_call: TRBV18; cdr3_nt: TGTGCCAGCTCACCGGGACAGCAAAACACTGAAGCTTTCTTT; cdr3_aa: CASSPGQQNTEAFF
j_call: TRBJ2-2; clone_size: .; cdr3_length: 18; d_call: TRBD1; v_call: TRBV5-6; cdr3_nt: TGTGCCAGCAGCCCGGCCCCGGGACAGGGGGCAAGGGCCGGGGAGCTGTTTTTT; cdr3_aa: CASSPAPGQGARAGELFF
j_call: TRBJ2-7; clone_size: .; cdr3_length: 16; d_call: TRBD2; v_call: TRBV5-1; cdr3_nt: TGCGCCAGCAGCTTGATCAGTAGCGGGGGATCCAACGAGCAGTACTTC; cdr3_aa: CASSLISSGGSNEQYF
j_call: TRBJ1-1; clone_size: .; cdr3_length: 14; d_call: TRBD1; v_call: TRBV6-5; cdr3_nt: TGTGCCAGCAGATCGCGACAGGGCGAGATCGAAGCTTTCTTT; cdr3_aa: CASRSRQGEIEAFF
j_call: TRBJ1-1; clone_size: .; cdr3_length: 15; d_call: TRBD1; v_call: TRBV5-1; cdr3_nt: TGCGCCAGCAGCTTGGGGGACAGGGAAGGCGCTGAAGCTTTCTTT; cdr3_aa: CASSLGDREGAEAFF
j_call: TRBJ1-4; clone_size: .; cdr3_length: 15; d_call: .; v_call: TRBV9; cdr3_nt: TGTGCCAGCAGCGCTCTCGGGAGTTCACTTGAAAAACTGTTTTTT; cdr3_aa: CASSALGSSLEKLFF
j_call: TRBJ2-7; clone_size: .; cdr3_length: 10; d_call: .; v_call: TRBV2; cdr3_nt: TGTGCCAGCAGTAGCTACGAGCAGTACTTC; cdr3_aa: CASSSYEQYF
j_call: TRBJ2-3; clone_size: .; cdr3_length: 14; d_call: .; v_call: TRBV7-9; cdr3_nt: TGTGCCAGCAGCTTAGTGGGTGGAGCAGATACGCAGTATTTT; cdr3_aa: CASSLVGGADTQYF
j_call: TRBJ2-4; clone_size: .; cdr3_length: 15; d_call: TRBD2; v_call: TRBV18; cdr3_nt: TGTGCCAGCTCACCAGGGACTGGGAGGGGCGACATTCAGTACTTC; cdr3_aa: CASSPGTGRGDIQYF
j_call: TRBJ1-5; clone_size: .; cdr3_length: 15; d_call: .; v_call: TRBV12-5; cdr3_nt: TGTGCTAGTGGTTTCCAGGGTTTCGTTAATCAGCCCCAGCATTTT; cdr3_aa: CASGFQGFVNQPQHF
j_call: TRBJ1-1; clone_size: .; cdr3_length: 12; d_call: .; v_call: TRBV4-1; cdr3_nt: TGCGCCGCTAAGGGATTGAACACTGAAGCTTTCTTT; cdr3_aa: CAAKGLNTEAFF
j_call: TRBJ2-7; clone_size: .; cdr3_length: 16; d_call: TRBD1; v_call: TRBV4-3; cdr3_nt: TGCGCCAGCAGCCACGGGACAGGGGCGAGCTCCTACGAGCAGTACTTC; cdr3_aa: CASSHGTGASSYEQYF
j_call: TRBJ1-4; clone_size: .; cdr3_length: 14; d_call: .; v_call: TRBV6-1; cdr3_nt: TGTGCCAGCAGTGAAGGCCCGGGGAATGAAAAACTGTTTTTT; cdr3_aa: CASSEGPGNEKLFF
j_call: TRBJ1-1; clone_size: .; cdr3_length: 12; d_call: .; v_call: TRBV19; cdr3_nt: TGTGCCAGTAGTATCTGGGGTGCCGAAGCTTTCTTT; cdr3_aa: CASSIWGAEAFF
j_call: TRBJ1-6; clone_size: .; cdr3_length: 15; d_call: TRBD1; v_call: TRBV6-6; cdr3_nt: TGTGCCAGCACCTACACAGGGGGGAATAATTCACCCCTCCACTTT; cdr3_aa: CASTYTGGNNSPLHF
j_call: TRBJ2-6; clone_size: once; cdr3_length: 17; d_call: .; v_call: TRBV2; cdr3_nt: TGTGCCAGCAGTGAAGATGCGTTTGACTCTGGGGCCAACGTCCTGACTTTC; cdr3_aa: CASSEDAFDSGANVLTF
j_call: TRBJ2-7; clone_size: .; cdr3_length: 14; d_call: TRBD2; v_call: TRBV2; cdr3_nt: TGTGCCAGCAGTACTAGCGGGGTATCCTACGAGCAGTACTTC; cdr3_aa: CASSTSGVSYEQYF
j_call: TRBJ2-5; clone_size: .; cdr3_length: 12; d_call: .; v_call: TRBV18; cdr3_nt: TGTGCCAGCTCACCGGCGGGAGAGACCCAGTACTTC; cdr3_aa: CASSPAGETQYF
j_call: TRBJ2-7; clone_size: .; cdr3_length: 14; d_call: .; v_call: TRBV7-8; cdr3_nt: TGTGCCAGCAGCGGTTCGTACAGGGATGGCGAGCAGTACTTC; cdr3_aa: CASSGSYRDGEQYF
j_call: TRBJ1-2; clone_size: .; cdr3_length: 13; d_call: TRBD1; v_call: TRBV18; cdr3_nt: TGTGCCAGCTCGCAGCAGGGGGGAGATGGCTACACCTTC; cdr3_aa: CASSQQGGDGYTF
j_call: TRBJ2-7; clone_size: .; cdr3_length: 15; d_call: TRBD1; v_call: TRBV7-8; cdr3_nt: TGTGCCAGCAGCCGCCCGGACAGGGTTTTGTACGAGCAGTACTTC; cdr3_aa: CASSRPDRVLYEQYF
j_call: TRBJ1-2; clone_size: .; cdr3_length: 13; d_call: .; v_call: TRBV6-1; cdr3_nt: TGTGCCAGCAGCCCCATTTTTGGCTATGGCTACACCTTC; cdr3_aa: CASSPIFGYGYTF
j_call: TRBJ1-1; clone_size: .; cdr3_length: 13; d_call: .; v_call: TRBV14; cdr3_nt: TGTGCCAGCAGCCAAGGACCCGTTACTGAAGCTTTCTTT; cdr3_aa: CASSQGPVTEAFF
j_call: TRBJ2-5; clone_size: .; cdr3_length: 19; d_call: TRBD2; v_call: TRBV9; cdr3_nt: TGTGCCAGCAGCGTAGGCGTAGCGGGGGGGCCATCGAGGTCAGAGACCCAGTACTTC; cdr3_aa: CASSVGVAGGPSRSETQYF
j_call: TRBJ2-2; clone_size: .; cdr3_length: 14; d_call: .; v_call: TRBV9; cdr3_nt: TGTGCCAGCAGCTTAGACGGGAACACCGGGGAGCTGTTTTTT; cdr3_aa: CASSLDGNTGELFF
j_call: TRBJ2-3; clone_size: .; cdr3_length: 16; d_call: TRBD2; v_call: TRBV7-2; cdr3_nt: TGTGCCAGCAGCTTAGAAAGCGGGGGACGCTCAGATACGCAGTATTTT; cdr3_aa: CASSLESGGRSDTQYF
j_call: TRBJ1-2; clone_size: .; cdr3_length: 13; d_call: .; v_call: TRBV7-9; cdr3_nt: TGTGCCAGCAGCTTAGGGGGCCTCTCTGGCTACACCTTC; cdr3_aa: CASSLGGLSGYTF
j_call: TRBJ2-3; clone_size: .; cdr3_length: 16; d_call: .; v_call: TRBV6-5; cdr3_nt: TGTGCCAGCAGTTACTCGAATACCGCGGGCTCAGATACGCAGTATTTT; cdr3_aa: CASSYSNTAGSDTQYF
j_call: TRBJ2-7; clone_size: .; cdr3_length: 15; d_call: TRBD1; v_call: TRBV18; cdr3_nt: TGTGCCAGCTCACCGGGGACAGGCGATCCCTACGAGCAGTACTTC; cdr3_aa: CASSPGTGDPYEQYF
j_call: TRBJ2-3; clone_size: once; cdr3_length: 13; d_call: .; v_call: TRBV6-5; cdr3_nt: TGTGCCAGCAGCCAACTCTTAGGGGATACGCAGTATTTT; cdr3_aa: CASSQLLGDTQYF
j_call: TRBJ2-1; clone_size: .; cdr3_length: 13; d_call: TRBD2; v_call: TRBV6-5; cdr3_nt: TGTGCCACCCAGCGGGGGCCGGGGAATGAGCAGTTCTTC; cdr3_aa: CATQRGPGNEQFF
j_call: TRBJ2-7; clone_size: .; cdr3_length: 15; d_call: .; v_call: TRBV6-5; cdr3_nt: TGTGCCAGCAGTTACTCAACAGGTAGCTCCTACGAGCAGTACTTC; cdr3_aa: CASSYSTGSSYEQYF
j_call: TRBJ1-6; clone_size: .; cdr3_length: 15; d_call: .; v_call: TRBV11-1; cdr3_nt: TGTGCCAGCAGCATTTATACAGGGTCCAATTCACCCCTCCACTTT; cdr3_aa: CASSIYTGSNSPLHF
j_call: TRBJ1-5; clone_size: few; cdr3_length: 15; d_call: TRBD1; v_call: TRBV6-1; cdr3_nt: TGTGCCAGCAGTGCATTGGGGACAGATCATCAGCCCCAGCATTTT; cdr3_aa: CASSALGTDHQPQHF
j_call: TRBJ1-2; clone_size: .; cdr3_length: 15; d_call: TRBD1; v_call: TRBV4-3; cdr3_nt: TGCGCCAGCAGCCAAGCCGGGACAGGGGGCTCTGGCTACACCTTC; cdr3_aa: CASSQAGTGGSGYTF
j_call: TRBJ1-6; clone_size: .; cdr3_length: 18; d_call: TRBD1; v_call: TRBV18; cdr3_nt: TGTGCCAGCTCATCCCTCGGAGGGGGCGGATCTTATGATTCACCCCTCCACTTT; cdr3_aa: CASSSLGGGGSYDSPLHF
j_call: TRBJ1-1; clone_size: .; cdr3_length: 16; d_call: TRBD1; v_call: TRBV5-6; cdr3_nt: TGTGCCAGCAGCTTGAAAACAGGCCCACAGGGGACTGAAGCTTTCTTT; cdr3_aa: CASSLKTGPQGTEAFF
j_call: TRBJ1-1; clone_size: .; cdr3_length: 14; d_call: .; v_call: TRBV6-5; cdr3_nt: TGTGCCAGCAGTTATCCTGGGCCGAACACTGAAGCTTTCTTT; cdr3_aa: CASSYPGPNTEAFF
j_call: TRBJ2-2; clone_size: .; cdr3_length: 17; d_call: TRBD2; v_call: TRBV7-2; cdr3_nt: TGTGCCAGCAGCTTAGAACGGCAGCGGGGGTACACCGGGGAGCTGTTTTTT; cdr3_aa: CASSLERQRGYTGELFF
j_call: TRBJ1-1; clone_size: few; cdr3_length: 15; d_call: .; v_call: TRBV5-6; cdr3_nt: TGTGCCAGCAGCTGGGGGGTTGACATGAACACTGAAGCTTTCTTT; cdr3_aa: CASSWGVDMNTEAFF